The rows below give T cell receptor beta chains drawn from one sample of a study of blood T cell repertoires in COVID-19. Assay: immunoSEQ multiplex PCR; the TCRdb copy retains only in-frame clones and omits some. Of over 100,000 clones listed, 70% to 90% are singletons. Sequencing used peripheral blood. The receptors come from a man in his forties with acute or convalescent COVID-19. Both conserved end residues are part of each CDR3. A D gene is named only where the DNA matches it firmly. Rows give clone size only sometimes, using once, few, many, or a class for an expanded clone.

size	J	D	V	CDR3	DNA
NA	TRBJ1-5	NA	TRBV7-2	CASSLVPVSNQPQHF	TGTGCCAGCAGCTTAGTACCAGTTAGCAATCAGCCCCAGCATTTT
NA	TRBJ2-4	NA	TRBV21-1	CASTQRDRVFLECF	TGTGCCAGCACCCAAAGGGACAGGGTCTTTCTAGAGTGCTTC
NA	TRBJ2-5	NA	TRBV15	CATSRSGGRAQETQYF	TGTGCCACCAGCAGATCAGGAGGAAGGGCCCAAGAGACCCAGTACTTC
NA	TRBJ2-1	NA	TRBV7-7	CASSPQSTRVGNEQFF	TGTGCTAGCAGCCCTCAGTCGACTAGGGTGGGGAATGAGCAGTTCTTC
NA	TRBJ2-5	TRBD2	TRBV4-2	CASSQELAGGQETQYF	TGTGCCAGCAGCCAAGAGTTGGCGGGAGGGCAAGAGACCCAGTACTTC
NA	TRBJ2-6	NA	TRBV5-1	CASSLVWAPRAANVLTF	TGCGCCAGCAGCTTGGTATGGGCCCCGAGGGCGGCCAACGTCCTGACTTTC
few	TRBJ2-3	TRBD2	TRBV7-3	CASSSGGLGDTQYF	TGTGCCAGCAGCTCGGGGGGGCTAGGAGATACGCAGTATTTT
NA	TRBJ2-1	TRBD2	TRBV5-1	CASSLTSGLNNEQFF	TGCGCCAGCAGCTTAACTAGCGGGTTAAACAATGAGCAGTTCTTC
NA	TRBJ2-5	NA	TRBV18	CASSAPSGTETQYF	TGTGCCAGCTCAGCACCCTCCGGGACTGAGACCCAGTACTTC
NA	TRBJ2-1	NA	TRBV7-7	CASSLVGLGDEQFF	TGTGCTAGCAGCTTAGTTGGCCTAGGGGATGAGCAGTTCTTC
NA	TRBJ1-4	NA	TRBV11-2	CASSLGGHPDEKLFF	TGTGCCAGCAGCTTAGGGGGACACCCAGATGAAAAACTGTTTTTT
NA	TRBJ2-5	NA	TRBV6-5	CASQRRLKETQYF	TGTGCCAGCCAAAGGCGGTTGAAAGAGACCCAGTACTTC
NA	TRBJ1-1	NA	TRBV27	CASSLKRGMNTEAFF	TGTGCCAGCAGTTTAAAACGCGGGATGAACACTGAAGCTTTCTTT
NA	TRBJ2-1	TRBD2	TRBV27	CASRASGSYNEQFF	TGTGCCAGCAGAGCTAGCGGCTCCTACAATGAGCAGTTCTTC
NA	TRBJ2-6	TRBD1	TRBV7-9	CASSTRDRVGANVLTF	TGTGCCAGCAGCACCCGTGACAGGGTTGGGGCCAACGTCCTGACTTTC
NA	TRBJ1-2	NA	TRBV9	CASSVYGNYGYTF	TGTGCCAGCAGCGTTTACGGGAACTATGGCTACACCTTC
NA	TRBJ2-1	TRBD2	TRBV14	CASSQAGAGGDEQFF	TGTGCCAGCAGCCAAGCTGGAGCGGGAGGGGATGAGCAGTTCTTC
NA	TRBJ2-5	TRBD2	TRBV6-2/TRBV6-3	CASSKPGLDGETQYF	TGTGCCAGCAGTAAGCCGGGACTAGATGGGGAGACCCAGTACTTC
NA	TRBJ2-2	TRBD2	TRBV11-2	CASSLVGGLAGRSSGELFF	TGTGCCAGCAGCTTAGTGGGAGGACTAGCGGGACGTAGTTCCGGGGAGCTGTTTTTT
NA	TRBJ2-3	NA	TRBV7-9	CATHRASGTDTQYF	TGTGCCACCCACAGGGCATCAGGCACAGATACGCAGTATTTT
NA	TRBJ2-3	NA	TRBV3-1/TRBV3-2	CASSSREDTQYF	TGTGCCAGCAGCTCACGCGAGGATACGCAGTATTTT
NA	TRBJ2-2	NA	TRBV11-2	CASSLERVGLGELFF	TGTGCCAGCAGCTTAGAACGGGTCGGACTTGGGGAGCTGTTTTTT
NA	TRBJ1-2	NA	TRBV2	CASSEGGGYGYTF	TGTGCCAGCAGTGAAGGGGGCGGCTATGGCTACACCTTC
once	TRBJ2-5	NA	TRBV5-1	CASSLGGGRGIQETQYF	TGCGCCAGCAGCTTGGGGGGAGGTCGGGGAATCCAAGAGACCCAGTACTTC
NA	TRBJ1-2	NA	TRBV3-1/TRBV3-2	CASAGAFTYGYTF	TGTGCCTCAGCTGGGGCATTTACTTATGGCTACACCTTC
NA	TRBJ1-4	NA	TRBV28	CASSRPLQGPNEKLFF	TGTGCCAGCAGTCGTCCTCTACAGGGACCTAATGAAAAACTGTTTTTT
NA	TRBJ2-3	TRBD2	TRBV18	CASSPLAGTDTQYF	TGTGCCAGCTCACCCCTAGCGGGTACAGATACGCAGTATTTT
few	TRBJ1-5	TRBD1	TRBV19	CASSDRGKQPQHF	TGTGCCAGTAGCGACAGGGGGAAGCAGCCCCAGCATTTT
NA	TRBJ1-5	NA	TRBV19	CASSTQSGTRGNQPQHF	TGTGCCAGTAGTACCCAATCCGGGACACGAGGGAATCAGCCCCAGCATTTT
NA	TRBJ1-6	NA	TRBV18	CASSHRENSPLHF	TGTGCCAGCTCCCACAGGGAAAATTCACCCCTCCACTTT
once	TRBJ2-2	TRBD2	TRBV29-1	CSVRLAGQNTGELFF	TGCAGCGTAAGACTAGCGGGACAGAACACCGGGGAGCTGTTTTTT
NA	TRBJ1-1	NA	TRBV4-2	CASSHPARADTEAFF	TGTGCCAGCAGCCATCCCGCCAGGGCTGACACTGAAGCTTTCTTT
NA	TRBJ2-7	NA	TRBV27	CASSLIGGNYEQYF	TGTGCCAGCAGTTTAATCGGCGGGAACTACGAGCAGTACTTC
NA	TRBJ2-7	TRBD1	TRBV7-9	CASSSRQGVGEQYF	TGTGCCAGCAGTTCTCGACAGGGAGTAGGCGAGCAGTACTTC
NA	TRBJ2-1	TRBD1	TRBV5-5	CASSLEGQGSRVNEQFF	TGTGCCAGCAGCTTGGAGGGACAGGGGAGTCGGGTCAATGAGCAGTTCTTC
NA	TRBJ2-7	TRBD2	TRBV28	CASSWTSGGSYEQYF	TGTGCCAGCAGTTGGACTAGCGGGGGCTCCTACGAGCAGTACTTC
NA	TRBJ1-6	NA	TRBV30	CAWDDSVSSYNSPLHF	TGTGCCTGGGACGACAGCGTCAGCTCCTATAATTCACCCCTCCACTTT
NA	TRBJ2-7	NA	TRBV15	CATSSSGGRGDYEQYF	TGTGCCACCAGCAGCAGTGGTGGCAGGGGGGACTACGAGCAGTACTTC
NA	TRBJ2-7	TRBD1	TRBV19	CASSTGTGPYEQYF	TGTGCCAGTAGCACAGGGACAGGGCCCTACGAGCAGTACTTC
NA	TRBJ2-1	NA	TRBV7-9	CASSFSSDNEQFF	TGTGCCAGCAGCTTTAGCAGCGACAATGAGCAGTTCTTC
NA	TRBJ2-1	TRBD2	TRBV12-3/TRBV12-4	CASRQGTSGRWFF	TGTGCCAGCAGACAAGGGACTAGCGGGAGATGGTTCTTC
NA	TRBJ1-2	TRBD1	TRBV18	CASSPAGGYYGYTF	TGTGCCAGCTCACCAGCAGGGGGGTACTATGGCTACACCTTC
NA	TRBJ1-5	NA	TRBV6-6	CASSYSEVQPQHF	TGTGCCAGCAGTTACTCGGAGGTTCAGCCCCAGCATTTT
NA	TRBJ1-1	NA	TRBV2	CASTLRTEAFF	TGTGCCAGCACCCTCCGGACTGAAGCTTTCTTT
NA	TRBJ1-6	NA	TRBV6-5	CASSRRGSPLHF	TGTGCCAGCAGCCGGAGGGGTTCACCCCTCCACTTT
NA	TRBJ2-3	TRBD2	TRBV5-6	CASSPVAGGSAYTQYF	TGTGCCAGCAGCCCGGTGGCGGGGGGCTCCGCTTATACGCAGTATTTT
NA	TRBJ2-1	TRBD2	TRBV5-1	CASSGSGRYNEQFF	TGCGCCAGCAGCGGTAGCGGGAGGTACAATGAGCAGTTCTTC
few	TRBJ2-2	NA	TRBV5-5	CASSLLEAGELFF	TGTGCCAGCAGCTTGTTGGAGGCCGGGGAGCTGTTTTTT